Below, 12 T cell receptor beta chains from the same sample are listed, as sequenced in a study of T cell clonotyping in hematopoietic cell transplantation. Sequencing was performed with immunoSEQ multiplex PCR; in TCRdb, only in-frame clones are kept and a portion is missing. This sample carries 45,000 or so clones, roughly four fifths of them seen once, and the ten largest clones take approximately 5.3%. Time point meaning: recipient sample about 28 days before transplant, after cytoreduction. This specimen was peripheral blood mononuclear cells, taken before stem cell transplant. The receptors here all came from a man in his sixties with myelodysplastic syndrome. Some clones in this sample may be carry-over from other donors' samples.

The rearrangement joins TRBV7-2 to TRBJ1-6, with D unresolved. The CDR3 runs 15 residues. With 1 base removed from V and 7 bases from J, the gap between germline ends came to 11 bases. Germline CDR1 and CDR2: SGHTA and FQGNSA. The chain's CDR3 is CASSLVRQANSPLHF. The DNA of the CDR3 is TGTGCCAGCAGCTTAGTACGGCAAGCCAATTCACCCCTCCACTTT.

In this sample, this clone turned up a few times. The chain couples TRBV25-1 to TRBJ2-7; D possibly uses TRBD1 or TRBD2 (5 bases each). The germline V gene has CDR1 MGHDK and CDR2 SYGVNS. V dropped 4 bases and J dropped 6 bases, with 7 bases sitting between them. The CDR3 runs to 11 residues. CDR3 amino acids: CASSAGSEQYF. CDR3 DNA sequence: TGTGCCAGCAGTGCAGGGAGCGAGCAGTACTTC.

This clone was seen only a few times. V gene TRBV9 combines with J gene TRBJ1-3; 9 nucleotides align to TRBD1. Germline-derived CDR1 and CDR2 are SGDLS and YYNGEE. With V trimmed by 4 bases and J by 8 bases, 7 bases remained unmatched. The CDR3 is 14 amino acids. The CDR3 reads CASSPTQGADTIYF. Here the CDR3 DNA reads TGTGCCAGCAGCCCAACACAGGGGGCGGACACCATATATTTT.

V usage is TRBV19 and J usage is TRBJ1-1; D unresolved. The V and J ends lost 7 bases and 4 bases respectively, with 13 bases between them. The CDR3 contains 13 residues. Germline loops: CDR1 LNHDA, CDR2 SQIVND (reference sequence). DNA of the CDR3: TGTGCCAGTAAAGTAATGGGTGGCACTGAAGCTTTCTTT. As protein: CASKVMGGTEAFF.

V usage is TRBV29-1 and J usage is TRBJ2-1, with TRBD2 identical over 10 bases. Per germline, CDR1 SQVTM and CDR2 ANQGSEA. The V and J ends lost 4 bases and 6 bases, in that order; junction bases with no gene match: 3. The CDR3 loop spans 13 amino acids. The CDR3 nucleotides read TGCAGCGTTGGCCCTAGCGGGGGCAATGAGCAGTTCTTC. This codes for CSVGPSGGNEQFF.

The rearrangement joins TRBV4-3 to TRBJ2-7; the match to TRBD1 covers 9 bases. CDR1 and CDR2 (germline): LGHNA, YSLEER. The CDR3 is made up of 20 amino acids. With 1 base clipped from V and 6 bases from J, the junction kept 22 bases outside the gene matches. The DNA of the CDR3 is TGCGCCAGCAGCCAAGTATATTTTGGTGTGAGCGGGACAGGGTTGGTCGAGCAGTACTTC. Encoded protein: CASSQVYFGVSGTGLVEQYF.

This clone was observed a handful of times. J is TRBJ1-5 and V is TRBV11-2, with D unresolved. The germline V gene has CDR1 SGHAT and CDR2 FQNNGV. Trimming took off 0 bases at V and 0 bases at J, with 9 bases between the two ends. There are 16 residues in the CDR3. CDR3 in DNA: TGTGCCAGCAGCTTAGATGGACCGAATAGCAATCAGCCCCAGCATTTT. Its protein product is CASSLDGPNSNQPQHF.

The chain carries TRBV27 and TRBJ1-4; maybe TRBD1 (5 bases). The CDR3 has 15 amino acids. Germline-derived CDR1 and CDR2 are MNHEY and SMNVEV (reference sequence). V was clipped by 2 bases and J by 4 bases, with 11 bases between them. The CDR3: CASSLKSGVNEKLFF. The CDR3 nucleotides read TGTGCCAGCAGTTTAAAATCGGGGGTTAATGAAAAACTGTTTTTT.

The chain recombines TRBV18 with TRBJ2-1; 8 bases fit TRBD2. The J segment lost 5 bases and the V segment lost 6 bases, leaving 6 bases of the junction unmatched. In germline, CDR1 is KGHSH, CDR2 LQKENI. The CDR3 is 14 amino acids. The CDR3 DNA reads TGTGCCAGCTCGTCAACTAGCGGCCACAATGAGCAGTTCTTC. Protein: CASSSTSGHNEQFF.

The chain combines TRBV19 with TRBJ1-5; 9 bases map to TRBD1. The V and J ends lost 7 bases and 5 bases, in that order; junction bases with no gene match: 27. This CDR3 has 21 amino acids. Germline loops: CDR1 LNHDA, CDR2 SQIVND (reference sequence). The CDR3 here is CASNRRAATGGRHRRDQPQHF. The CDR3 region has the DNA TGTGCCAGTAACCGCCGCGCCGCGACAGGGGGTAGGCATAGGCGAGATCAGCCCCAGCATTTT. The full variable domain, completed using reference TRBV19 and TRBJ1-5, is DGGITQSPKYLFRKEGQNVTLSCEQNLNHDAMYWYRQDPGQGLRLIYYSQIVNDFQKGDIAEGYSVSREKKESFPLTVTSAQKNPTAFYLCASNRRAATGGRHRRDQPQHFGDGTRLSIL.

The chain is built from TRBV29-1 and TRBJ2-7; D gene unclear. From germline, CDR1 is SQVTM and CDR2 ANQGSEA. CDR3 length equals 11 residues. The V gene lost 4 bases and the J gene lost 4 bases, with 8 bases spanning the gap. The CDR3 coding sequence is TGCAGCGTTGTAGTTTTGTACGAGCAGTACTTC. Translation: CSVVVLYEQYF.

This clone was found once. V gene TRBV9 combines with J gene TRBJ1-3; D may be TRBD1 (6 bases). Trimming shortened V by 0 bases and J by 4 bases, and 20 bases separated the two germline ends. The germline V gene has CDR1 SGDLS and CDR2 YYNGEE. The CDR3 spans 18 residues. As DNA, the CDR3 is TGTGCCAGCAGCGTAGAACAGGGAGCAGGGGCCCGGGGAAACACCATATATTTT. This translates into CASSVEQGAGARGNTIYF.